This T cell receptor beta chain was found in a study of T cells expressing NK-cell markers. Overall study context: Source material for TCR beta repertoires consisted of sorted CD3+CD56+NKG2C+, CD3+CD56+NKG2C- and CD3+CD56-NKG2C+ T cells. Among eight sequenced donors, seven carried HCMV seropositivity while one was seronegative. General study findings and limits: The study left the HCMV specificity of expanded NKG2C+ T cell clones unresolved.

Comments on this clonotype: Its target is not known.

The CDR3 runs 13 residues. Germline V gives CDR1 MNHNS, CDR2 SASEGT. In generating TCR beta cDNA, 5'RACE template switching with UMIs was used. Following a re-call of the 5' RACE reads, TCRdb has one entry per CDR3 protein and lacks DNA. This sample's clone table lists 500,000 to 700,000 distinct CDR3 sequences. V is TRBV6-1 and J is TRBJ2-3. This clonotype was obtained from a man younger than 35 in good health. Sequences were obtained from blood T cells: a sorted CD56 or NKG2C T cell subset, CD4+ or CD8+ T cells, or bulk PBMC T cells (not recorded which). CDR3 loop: CASRVAGADTQYF.